The 5 T cell receptor beta chains in this list originate from one sample, sequenced in a study of blood T cell repertoires in COVID-19. Here immunoSEQ multiplex PCR was the method, and the copy in TCRdb shows in-frame clones only, minus some. The sample has about 71,000 clones, roughly 88% seen once; the top ten hold less than 2.5%. The specimen was peripheral blood. Receptor source: a human donor in a cohort sampled during active COVID-19.

V is TRBV6-5 and J is TRBJ1-2; D uncertain. This CDR3 is 10 amino acids long. Looked up from germline, CDR1 is MNHEY and CDR2 is SVGAGI. V shed 5 bases and J shed 8 bases, with 6 bases lying between them. As DNA, the CDR3 is TGTGCCAGCAGTCCACGGGGCTACACCTTC. The encoded protein is CASSPRGYTF.

This chain joins TRBV7-8 and TRBJ2-1, with 8 bases identical to TRBD2. V trimming: 1 base; J trimming: 3 bases; junction bases outside the gene matches: 2. Looked up from germline, CDR1 is SGHVS and CDR2 is FQNEAQ. The CDR3 loop spans 15 amino acids. For the CDR3, the DNA is TGTGCCAGCAGCTTAGGCGGGGGGCTCTACAATGAGCAGTTCTTC. Protein: CASSLGGGLYNEQFF.

V usage is TRBV19 and J usage is TRBJ1-4; TRBD1 aligns across 8 bases. With 5 bases clipped from V and 2 bases from J, the junction kept 4 bases outside the gene matches. Per the germline V gene, CDR1 is LNHDA and CDR2 is SQIVND (reference sequence). This CDR3 contains 15 residues. CDR3 nucleotides: TGTGCCAGTAGTGACAGGGGCGGGACTAATGAAAAACTGTTTTTT. It yields the protein CASSDRGGTNEKLFF.

The chain is built from TRBV7-2 and TRBJ1-4, with TRBD1 matching over 8 bases. Germline CDR1 SGHTA, CDR2 FQGNSA. The CDR3 has 14 residues. The J segment lost 8 bases and the V segment lost 3 bases, leaving 5 bases of the junction unmatched. The chain's CDR3 is CASSFRQGREKLFF. The CDR3 DNA is TGTGCCAGCAGCTTTCGACAGGGGAGGGAAAAACTGTTTTTT.

The chain uses TRBV2 and TRBJ1-3; D is undetermined. CDR1 and CDR2 (germline): SNHLY, FYNNEI. The CDR3 contains 14 residues. V lost 3 bases and J 2 bases, leaving 8 bases between the germline ends. This chain's CDR3 is CASSDRGTGNTIYF. Here the CDR3 DNA reads TGTGCCAGCAGTGATAGAGGGACTGGAAACACCATATATTTT.